This T cell receptor beta chain derives from a study of T cell responses to AZD1222 COVID-19 vaccine (dated by TCRdb to 2020 to 2022). Background on the whole study: TCR sequencing was performed for some 250 trial participants, of whom 200 to 220 were given two doses of AZD1222 and some 25 were given two doses of MenACWY control vaccine. Trial participants were enrolled by age into 18-55, 56-69 and 70-plus year subgroups, with 148, 28 and 57 TCR-sequenced participants respectively.

The CDR3 regions of human TCRbeta chains were analyzed by immunosequencing. Concerning the study's data processing: TCRs in the repertoires were matched against a reference library of SARS-CoV-2-specific TCRs that had been generated with the MIRA antigen-specificity platform. Breadth meant the fraction of unique TCRs that were SARS-CoV-2-associated, whereas depth meant the fraction of total T cells that were SARS-CoV-2-associated. Using the MIRA data, each spike-specific TCR was assigned both to the spike region to which the TCR was reactive and to a CD4 or CD8 class. Log10-transformed breadth and depth values were compared by one-way ANOVA with Sidak's multiple comparisons tests. In TCRdb, the immuneACCESS table is reduced to in-frame sequences with V and J assigned. These tables do not hold every clone; where another copy was compared, an unresolved V gene accounts for under half, and the others remain unexplained. Clone size and the V and J calls come from that table; the DNA yielded D and trimming. The sample table shows about 150,000 clones, and around 90% are seen once. Of the sample, around 3.1% is held by the ten largest clones.

As concerns this clone: It has no known antigen specificity. Per-nucleotide qualities are absent, and no much larger clonotype sits a single base away.

Study-wide conclusions, independent of this receptor: The vaccine-associated CD4 TCRs covered the entire spike protein, and the dominant responses fell in regions 160-218 and 743-854. After two AZD1222 doses, both the breadth and the depth of spike-specific TCRs were significantly higher than at day 0 and than in MenACWY recipients. Participants were mostly white British, with more females than males. The authors suggested clonal diversity may have been underestimated. Because no day 14 peak-response samples were available, the repertoires could be characterized only after the peak T cell response. Conclusions about previously exposed vaccinees are limited because only 5 or 6 AZD1222 recipients were SARS-CoV-2 seropositive at baseline. Reportedly, close to half of the unique spike-specific TCRs recognized epitopes lying outside the regions that are mutated in the B.1.351 and B.1.1.7 variants. The 56-69-year group was small, and its depth increase did not reach significance, likely because of low power.

The intended sense of this specimen's time point label: about 28 days (+/-7) after the second vaccine dose. Because spike-specific TCR depth and breadth did not differ between the two schedules, AZD1222 recipients who got a second dose at roughly 4 weeks were pooled with those who got a second dose at roughly 12 weeks. The vaccinee samples were drawn from two UK trials, COV001 and COV002, one of which was a single-blind randomized controlled phase 2/3 trial testing AZD1222 (ChAdOx1 nCoV-19) in healthy adults. For TCRbeta chain sequencing, PBMC samples from trial participants were taken at day 0 and at day 28 after the second dose. Trimming leaves V shorter by 2 bases and J shorter by 2 bases, with the junction holding 3 bases beyond the gene matches. The CDR3 has 15 amino acids, counting the end cysteine and phenylalanine. Only the CDR3 DNA is retained, 45 bases long and in frame from the first base. CDR1 MDHEN and CDR2 SYDVKM were looked up in the germline V gene.

Sample: peripheral blood, taken 28 days after the second AZD1222 dose. The clonotype was recovered from an adult who received the AZD1222 COVID-19 vaccine. Recombination joined TRBV28 with TRBJ2-5; 9 bases in the junction line up with TRBD1. The nucleotide sequence is TGTGCCAGCAGTTTAGGGACAGGGACACAAGAGACCCAGTACTTC. Its translation reads: CASSLGTGTQETQYF.